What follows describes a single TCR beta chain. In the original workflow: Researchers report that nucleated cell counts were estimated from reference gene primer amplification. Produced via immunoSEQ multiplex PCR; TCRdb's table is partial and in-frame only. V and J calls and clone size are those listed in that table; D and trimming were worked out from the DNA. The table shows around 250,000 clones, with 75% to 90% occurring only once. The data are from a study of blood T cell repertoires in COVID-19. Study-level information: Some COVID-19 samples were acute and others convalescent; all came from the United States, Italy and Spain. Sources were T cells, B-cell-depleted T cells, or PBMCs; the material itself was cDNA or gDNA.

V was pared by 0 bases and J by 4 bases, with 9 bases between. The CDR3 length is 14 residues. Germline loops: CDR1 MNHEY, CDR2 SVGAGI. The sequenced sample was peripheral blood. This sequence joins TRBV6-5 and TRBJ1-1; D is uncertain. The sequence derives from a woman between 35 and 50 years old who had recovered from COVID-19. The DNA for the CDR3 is TGTGCCAGCAGTTACTCGTTAGCGGGCACTGAAGCTTTCTTT. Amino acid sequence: CASSYSLAGTEAFF.